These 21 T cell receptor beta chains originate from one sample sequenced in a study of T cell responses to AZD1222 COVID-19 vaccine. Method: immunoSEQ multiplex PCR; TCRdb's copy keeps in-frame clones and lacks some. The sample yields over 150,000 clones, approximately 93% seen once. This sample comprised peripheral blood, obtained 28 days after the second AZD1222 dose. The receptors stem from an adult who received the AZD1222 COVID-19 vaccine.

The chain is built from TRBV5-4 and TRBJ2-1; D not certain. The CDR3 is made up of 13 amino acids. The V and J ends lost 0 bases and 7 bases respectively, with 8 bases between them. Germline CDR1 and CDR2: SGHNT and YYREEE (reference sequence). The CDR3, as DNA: TGTGCCAGCAGCTTGGAACTCTGGAATGAGCAGTTCTTC. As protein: CASSLELWNEQFF.

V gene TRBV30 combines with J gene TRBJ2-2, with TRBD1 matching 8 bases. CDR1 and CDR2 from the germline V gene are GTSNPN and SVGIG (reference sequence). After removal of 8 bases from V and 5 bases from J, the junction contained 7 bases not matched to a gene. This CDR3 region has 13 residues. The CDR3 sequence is CAGRQGRTGELFF. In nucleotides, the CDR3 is TGTGCCGGACGACAGGGGCGGACCGGGGAGCTGTTTTTT.

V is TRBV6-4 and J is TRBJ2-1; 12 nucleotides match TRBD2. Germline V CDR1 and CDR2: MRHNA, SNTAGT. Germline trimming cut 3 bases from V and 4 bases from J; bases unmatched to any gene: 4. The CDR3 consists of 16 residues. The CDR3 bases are TGTGCCAGCAGTGAGACTAGCGGGGGCCGGTACAATGAGCAGTTCTTC. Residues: CASSETSGGRYNEQFF.

The CDR3 here is CASSPGGQETQYF. Written as DNA, the CDR3 is TGTGCCAGCAGTCCCGGGGGCCAAGAGACCCAGTACTTC. The genes are TRBV27 and TRBJ2-5, with D maybe TRBD2 (6 bases). The germline V gene encodes CDR1 MNHEY and CDR2 SMNVEV (reference sequence). The CDR3 has 13 amino acids. Trimming pared 5 bases from V and 1 base from J, leaving 8 bases between.

DNA for the CDR3: TGCGCCAGCAGCCAAGAAGCCGGGGGGCAAGGGACTGAAGCTTTCTTT. Translation: CASSQEAGGQGTEAFF. The chain joins TRBV4-1 to TRBJ1-1, with D tentatively TRBD1 (6 bases). This CDR3 is 16 amino acids long. The germline V gene has CDR1 MGHRA and CDR2 YSYEKL. V lost 0 bases and J lost 5, with 16 bases in between.

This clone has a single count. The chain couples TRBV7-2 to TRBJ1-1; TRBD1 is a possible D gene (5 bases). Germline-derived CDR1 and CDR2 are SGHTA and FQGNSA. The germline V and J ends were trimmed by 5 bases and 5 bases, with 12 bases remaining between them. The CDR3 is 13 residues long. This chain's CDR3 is CASSLGPRTEAFF. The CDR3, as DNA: TGTGCCAGCAGCCTGGGACCCAGGACTGAAGCTTTCTTT.

CDR3 coding DNA: TGTGCCAGCAGCTTAGACGGGGGGAACGGAGAGCAGTTCTTC. Translated, it gives CASSLDGGNGEQFF. This chain connects TRBV7-9 to TRBJ2-1, with 7 bases identical to TRBD2. This CDR3 comprises 14 residues. The V gene's germline CDR1 is SEHNR and CDR2 FQNEAQ (reference sequence). Trimming cost V 1 base and J 10 bases; bases outside gene matches: 7.

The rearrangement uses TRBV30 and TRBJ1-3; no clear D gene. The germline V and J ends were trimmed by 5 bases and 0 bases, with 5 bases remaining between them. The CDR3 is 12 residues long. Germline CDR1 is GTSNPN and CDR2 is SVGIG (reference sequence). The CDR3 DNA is TGTGCCTGGGTTACCTCTGGAAACACCATATATTTT. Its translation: CAWVTSGNTIYF.

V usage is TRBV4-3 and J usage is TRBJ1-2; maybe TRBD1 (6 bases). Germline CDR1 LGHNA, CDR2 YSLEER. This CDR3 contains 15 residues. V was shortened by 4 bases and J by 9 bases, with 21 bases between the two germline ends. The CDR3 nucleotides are TGCGCCAGCAGCCTCTCACAGGGAGTCACCCACAGCTACACCTTC. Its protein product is CASSLSQGVTHSYTF.

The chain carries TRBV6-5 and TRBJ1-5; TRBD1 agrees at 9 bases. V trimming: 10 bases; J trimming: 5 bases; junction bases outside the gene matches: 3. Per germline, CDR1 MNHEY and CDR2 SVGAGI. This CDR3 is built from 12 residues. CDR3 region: CATGQGYQPQHF. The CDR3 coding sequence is TGTGCCACTGGACAGGGGTATCAGCCCCAGCATTTT.

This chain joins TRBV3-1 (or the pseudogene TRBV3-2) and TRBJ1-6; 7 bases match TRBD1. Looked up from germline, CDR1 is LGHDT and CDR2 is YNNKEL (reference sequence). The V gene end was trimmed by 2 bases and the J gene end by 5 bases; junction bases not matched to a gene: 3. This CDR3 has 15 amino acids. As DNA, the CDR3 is TGTGCCAGCAGCCAATCGGGACAGAATAATTCACCCCTCCACTTT. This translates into CASSQSGQNNSPLHF.

The CDR3 reads CASSQGAQNEQFF. The CDR3 region has the DNA TGCGCCAGCAGCCAGGGGGCCCAAAATGAGCAGTTCTTC. The rearrangement joins TRBV5-1 to TRBJ2-1; 8 bases align to TRBD1. This CDR3 comprises 13 residues. Germline-derived CDR1 and CDR2 are SGHRS and YFSETQ. Unmatched junction bases numbered 4, after V lost 4 bases and J lost 7 bases.

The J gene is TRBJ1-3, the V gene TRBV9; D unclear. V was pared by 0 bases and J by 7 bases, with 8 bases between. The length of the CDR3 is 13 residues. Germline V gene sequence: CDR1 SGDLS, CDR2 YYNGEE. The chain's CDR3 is CASSVVGGNTIYF. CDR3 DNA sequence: TGTGCCAGCAGCGTAGTGGGAGGCAACACCATATATTTT.

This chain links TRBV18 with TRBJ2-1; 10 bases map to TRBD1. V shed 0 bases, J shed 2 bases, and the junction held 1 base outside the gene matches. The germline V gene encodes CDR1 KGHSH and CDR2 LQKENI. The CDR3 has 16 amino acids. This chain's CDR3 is CASSPPGQGTYNEQFF. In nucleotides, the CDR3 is TGTGCCAGCTCACCACCGGGACAGGGGACCTACAATGAGCAGTTCTTC.

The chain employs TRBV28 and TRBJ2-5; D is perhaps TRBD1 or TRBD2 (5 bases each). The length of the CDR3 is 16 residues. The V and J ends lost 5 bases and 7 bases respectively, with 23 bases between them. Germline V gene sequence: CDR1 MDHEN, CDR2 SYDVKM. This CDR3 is CASSRLLQEGTGTQYF. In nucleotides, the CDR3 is TGTGCCAGCAGTCGCCTACTCCAAGAGGGGACGGGGACCCAGTACTTC.

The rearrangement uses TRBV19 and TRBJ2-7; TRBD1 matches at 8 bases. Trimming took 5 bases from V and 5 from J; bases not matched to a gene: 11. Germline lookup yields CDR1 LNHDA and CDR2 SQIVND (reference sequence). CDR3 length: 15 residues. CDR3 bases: TGTGCCAGTAGTTCCAGGACAGGGAGAGTTCACGAGCAGTACTTC. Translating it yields CASSSRTGRVHEQYF.

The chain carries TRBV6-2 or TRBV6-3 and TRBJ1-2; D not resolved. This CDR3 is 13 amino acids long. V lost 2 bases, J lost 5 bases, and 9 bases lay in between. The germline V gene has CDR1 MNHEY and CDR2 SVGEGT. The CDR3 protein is CASSYMGGYGYTF. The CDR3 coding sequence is TGTGCCAGCAGTTACATGGGCGGGTATGGCTACACCTTC.

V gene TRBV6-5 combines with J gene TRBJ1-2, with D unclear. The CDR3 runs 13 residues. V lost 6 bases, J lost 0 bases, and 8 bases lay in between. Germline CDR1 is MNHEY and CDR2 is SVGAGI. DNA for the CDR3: TGTGCCAGCAGCCCCCAGCCTAACTATGGCTACACCTTC. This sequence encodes CASSPQPNYGYTF.

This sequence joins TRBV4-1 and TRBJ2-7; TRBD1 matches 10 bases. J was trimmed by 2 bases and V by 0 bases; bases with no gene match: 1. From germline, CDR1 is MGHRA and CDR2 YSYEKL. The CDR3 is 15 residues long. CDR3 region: CASSQEGTGAYEQYF. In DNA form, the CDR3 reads TGCGCCAGCAGCCAAGAAGGGACAGGGGCCTACGAGCAGTACTTC.

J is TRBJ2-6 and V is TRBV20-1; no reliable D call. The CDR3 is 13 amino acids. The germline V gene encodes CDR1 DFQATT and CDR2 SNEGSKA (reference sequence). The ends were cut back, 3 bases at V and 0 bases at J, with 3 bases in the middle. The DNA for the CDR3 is TGCAGTGCTAGTGCCTCTGGGGCCAACGTCCTGACTTTC. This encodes CSASASGANVLTF.

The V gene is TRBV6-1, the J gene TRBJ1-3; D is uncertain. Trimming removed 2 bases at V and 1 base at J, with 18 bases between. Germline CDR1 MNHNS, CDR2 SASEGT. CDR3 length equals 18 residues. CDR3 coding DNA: TGTGCCAGCAGTGAATTTGGTGCGGGTGCTACGTCTGGAAACACCATATATTTT. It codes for CASSEFGAGATSGNTIYF.